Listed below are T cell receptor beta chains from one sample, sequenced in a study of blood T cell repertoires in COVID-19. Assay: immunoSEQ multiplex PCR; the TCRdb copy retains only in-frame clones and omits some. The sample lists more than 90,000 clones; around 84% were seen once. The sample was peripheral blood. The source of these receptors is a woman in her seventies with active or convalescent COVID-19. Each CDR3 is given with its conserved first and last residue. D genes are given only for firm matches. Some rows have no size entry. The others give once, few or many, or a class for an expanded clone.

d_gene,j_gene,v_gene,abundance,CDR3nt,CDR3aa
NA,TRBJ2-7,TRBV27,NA,TGTGCCAGAACGCCGATTGGGGCACAGGGCACGCAAGAGCAGTACTTC,CARTPIGAQGTQEQYF
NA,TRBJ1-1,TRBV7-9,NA,TGTGCCATCGATCAGGCGGAGGGATCGGAAAACACTGAAGCTTTCTTT,CAIDQAEGSENTEAFF
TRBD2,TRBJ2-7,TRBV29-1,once,TGCAGCGTCGCCGGGACTAGCGGGAACTCGAGGGAGCAGTACTTC,CSVAGTSGNSREQYF
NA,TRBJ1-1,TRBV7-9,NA,TGTGCCAGCAGCTCACGGGAGGGGTTCACTGAAGCTTTCTTT,CASSSREGFTEAFF
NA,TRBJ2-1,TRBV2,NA,TGTGCCAGCAGGGGGAGAGGTAATGAGCAGTTCTTC,CASRGRGNEQFF
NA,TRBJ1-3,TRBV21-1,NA,TGTGCCAGCAGCAAAGGGAGGGGGCGCCTGTATGGAAACACCATATATTTT,CASSKGRGRLYGNTIYF
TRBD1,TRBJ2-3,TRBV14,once,TGTGCCAGCAGTCGAACCCTAGGACAGGGGTCGGATACGCAGTATTTT,CASSRTLGQGSDTQYF
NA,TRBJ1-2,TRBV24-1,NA,TGTGCCACCAGTGATTCCCGTCGGGGCTACACCTTC,CATSDSRRGYTF
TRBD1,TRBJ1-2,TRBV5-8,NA,TGTGCCAGCAGCGGCCGGACAGGGATCTATGGCTACACCTTC,CASSGRTGIYGYTF
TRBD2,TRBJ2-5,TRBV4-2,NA,TGTGCCAGCAGCCAAGGGACTAGCGGGGGGGCTGGACAAGAGACCCAGTACTTC,CASSQGTSGGAGQETQYF
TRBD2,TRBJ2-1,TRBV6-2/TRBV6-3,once,TGTGCCAGCAGTTACTTTTTAGCGGGGGCGGCGGGGCAGTTCTTC,CASSYFLAGAAGQFF
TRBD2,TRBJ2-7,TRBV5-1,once,TGCGCCAGCAGCTTTGCCGGGACTAGCGGGGGCCACGAGCAGTACTTC,CASSFAGTSGGHEQYF
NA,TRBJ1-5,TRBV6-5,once,TGTGCCAGCAGCTCACAGGGTAATCAGCCCCAGCATTTT,CASSSQGNQPQHF
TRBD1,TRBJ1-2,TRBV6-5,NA,TGTGCCAGCAGTTACCCCCCGGGACAGAACTATGGCTACACCTTC,CASSYPPGQNYGYTF
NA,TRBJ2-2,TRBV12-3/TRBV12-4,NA,TGTGCCAGCAGTTCCTGGGACATCGGGGAGCTGTTTTTT,CASSSWDIGELFF
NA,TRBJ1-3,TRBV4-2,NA,TGTGCCAGCAGCCAAGAAGCAGGGGTCCCCTCTGGAAACACCATATATTTT,CASSQEAGVPSGNTIYF
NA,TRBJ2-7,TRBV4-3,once,TGCGCCAGCAGCCAAGAATGGGGCACGGGCGAGCAGTACTTC,CASSQEWGTGEQYF